The rows below give T cell receptor beta chains drawn from one sample of a study of T cells after yellow fever vaccination. MiXCR, run by TCRdb on the 5' RACE reads, gives a single entry per CDR3 protein. Among roughly 310,000 distinct CDR3 sequences, 8% to 10% were seen once, and the ten largest hold roughly 17%. The specimen was PBMCs, collected on the day of the first yellow fever vaccination. The source is a young man who received the YFV17D yellow fever vaccine. CDR3s include the opening cysteine and the closing phenylalanine or tryptophan. The D gene is left open where the match is weak. For some rows the clone size is stated as once, few or many, or as a class when expanded; others skip it.

D	V	size	J	CDR3	DNA
TRBD2	TRBV11-2	few	TRBJ2-5	CASSLRTSGGPDQETQYF	TGTGCCAGCAGCTTAAGGACTAGCGGGGGGCCCGACCAAGAGACCCAGTACTTC
NA	TRBV5-1	NA	TRBJ2-7	CASSGGPPYEQYF	TGCGCCAGCAGTGGGGGCCCTCCTTACGAGCAGTACTTC
TRBD2	TRBV2	few	TRBJ2-7	CASSGPSGPYEQYF	TGTGCCAGCAGTGGGCCTAGCGGGCCTTACGAGCAGTACTTC
TRBD1	TRBV4-2	few	TRBJ2-7	CASSQDAGGYEQYF	TGTGCCAGCAGCCAAGATGCAGGGGGCTACGAGCAGTACTTC
TRBD2	TRBV5-4	NA	TRBJ2-1	CASSLFSGEYNEQFF	TGTGCCAGCAGCTTGTTTAGCGGGGAGTACAATGAGCAGTTCTTC
TRBD2	TRBV3-1	many	TRBJ2-7	CASSQGTGGYEQYF	TGTGCCAGCAGCCAAGGAACGGGGGGTTACGAGCAGTACTTC
TRBD1	TRBV5-1	few	TRBJ1-1	CASSLVQGLNTEAFF	TGCGCCAGCAGCTTGGTACAGGGGCTTAACACTGAAGCTTTCTTT
NA	TRBV7-2	NA	TRBJ2-2	CASSLEVPGELFF	TGTGCCAGCAGCTTAGAGGTACCCGGGGAGCTGTTTTTT
TRBD1	TRBV20-1	NA	TRBJ2-4	CSARKTGGGNIQYF	TGCAGTGCTAGGAAAACAGGGGGAGGCAACATTCAGTACTTC
TRBD1	TRBV18	few	TRBJ2-7	CASSPSGQVSYEQYF	TGTGCCAGCTCACCATCCGGACAGGTTTCCTACGAGCAGTACTTC
TRBD1	TRBV6-5	NA	TRBJ2-5	CASSSSGTGETQYF	TGTGCCAGCAGTTCCTCCGGGACAGGCGAGACCCAGTACTTC
NA	TRBV7-8	NA	TRBJ2-2	CASSLERTEVPGELFF	TGTGCCAGCAGCTTAGAACGGACTGAGGTTCCAGGGGAGCTGTTTTTT
NA	TRBV2	NA	TRBJ2-5	CASSAAIQETQYF	TGTGCCAGCAGTGCGGCTATCCAAGAGACCCAGTACTTC
TRBD2	TRBV5-1	few	TRBJ2-1	CASSLDLAGANEQFF	TGCGCCAGCAGCTTGGATTTAGCGGGGGCGAATGAGCAGTTCTTC
TRBD2	TRBV7-3	many	TRBJ2-1	CASSLLAASNEQFF	TGTGCCAGCAGCTTACTAGCGGCGAGCAATGAGCAGTTCTTC
NA	TRBV10-2	NA	TRBJ2-7	CASSEGRGQYYEQYF	TGCGCCAGCAGTGAGGGGCGGGGACAGTACTACGAGCAGTACTTC
NA	TRBV5-5	NA	TRBJ1-1	CASSDSGMDTEAFF	TGTGCCAGCAGCGACTCAGGGATGGACACTGAAGCTTTCTTT
TRBD2	TRBV19	NA	TRBJ2-1	CASSILGGGGNEQFF	TGTGCCAGTAGTATTCTTGGCGGGGGGGGCAATGAGCAGTTCTTC
NA	TRBV4-2	NA	TRBJ1-6	CASSPPVGGFPNSPLHF	TGTGCCAGCAGCCCGCCAGTGGGCGGCTTTCCTAATTCACCCCTCCACTTT
NA	TRBV27	many	TRBJ2-3	CASSASGSWDTQYF	TGTGCCAGCAGCGCGTCAGGGTCGTGGGATACGCAGTATTTT
NA	TRBV3-1	many	TRBJ2-7	CASSQDMAGLIVEQYF	TGTGCCAGCAGCCAAGATATGGCGGGGCTCATAGTCGAGCAGTACTTC
NA	TRBV6-1	few	TRBJ1-2	CASCPTGAEFGGYTF	TGTGCCAGCTGCCCAACGGGGGCGGAGTTTGGTGGCTACACCTTC
NA	TRBV7-9	NA	TRBJ1-4	CASSTGTSTNEKLFF	TGTGCCAGCAGCACCGGGACAAGCACTAATGAAAAACTGTTTTTT
NA	TRBV20-1	few	TRBJ1-1	CSALPGVGGTEAFF	TGCAGTGCTCTACCAGGGGTTGGTGGGACTGAAGCTTTCTTT
NA	TRBV9	few	TRBJ2-3	CASSVGGFSTDTQYF	TGTGCCAGCAGCGTAGGAGGGTTTAGCACAGATACGCAGTATTTT
NA	TRBV7-2	many	TRBJ2-3	CASTRDARDTQYF	TGTGCCAGCACTCGGGACGCTAGGGATACGCAGTATTTT